This T cell receptor beta chain was retrieved from a study of blood T cells in healthy people across ages. A J-beta primer mix and a sample-barcoded 5' primer were used in a second PCR of about 7 to 12 cycles. A template-switch adaptor that had 12 random nucleotides put a tag on each cDNA molecule. At least 2.5 million CDR3-containing paired-end reads were obtained per sample. TCRdb reprocessed the 5' RACE reads via MiXCR and lists one record per CDR3 protein. Of around 650,000 distinct CDR3 sequences listed, approximately 31% were seen once; the top ten hold roughly 14%. This clonotype was counted at least ten times. Its antigen is currently unknown. Overall study findings and caveats: The percentage of naive T cells correlated strongly with TCR beta diversity.

The clonotype originates from a woman over 75 in good health. Sequenced: blood.

This chain's CDR3 is CASSEFTGDRNIQYF. The CDR3 nucleotides are TGTGCCAGCAGTGAATTCACCGGGGACCGGAACATTCAGTACTTC. The gene calls are TRBV6-1 and TRBJ2-4; the D call may be TRBD1 or TRBD2 (5 bases each). The CDR3 has 15 amino acids. Trimming removed 2 bases from V and 7 bases from J, with 15 bases in between. Germline loops: CDR1 MNHNS, CDR2 SASEGT.